This record covers a single TCR beta chain. This clone was detected only once. No antigen is known for it. Base qualities were left out, and no much larger clone turns up one base away. The data derive from a study of cytomegalovirus exposure and HLA in healthy donors (TCRdb year 2017). Background on the whole study: In an earlier analysis of around 540 of the donors, approximately 260 Gb of sequence data and about 110 million unique TCR beta sequences from about 179 million T cells were reported. Both class I and class II loci were covered by HLA typing, at four-digit resolution. A later analysis re-examined previously published TCR beta repertoires from just over 650 donors and added high-resolution HLA genotyping to investigate patterns of TCR occurrence. An early release covering roughly 640 HLA-typed donors comprised about 310 gigabases of sequencing data and 85 million to 100 million unique TCR sequences. To decide whether each TCR beta V gene segment behaved as functional or pseudogenic, an earlier analysis of some 600 of the donors relied on high-throughput TCR beta sequencing. To predict cytomegalovirus infection status, the study brought together high-throughput TCR immunosequencing, statistical association of individual TCRs with disease status, and machine learning. All discovery cohort repertoires had been generated on a single sequencing platform. The number of typed donors differed by locus: about 629-640 for A, B, C, DRB1 and DQB1; some 500 for DQA1; roughly 600 for DPA1; and 400 to 480 for DPB1. The study was designed to test whether signatures of past pathogen exposure could be identified by cataloging public T cell receptors. Donor age, sex, ethnicity and CMV serostatus were compiled together with the repertoire data. Genome-wide SNP genotypes for about 65% of the roughly 700 donors were used in a later genetic analysis, which treated that subset as a discovery cohort. Among approximately 370 genotyped donors of the cohort, an average of approximately 240,000 unique TCR beta nucleotide sequences was sequenced per donor, of which about 20% were non-productive. The genetic ancestry cluster associated with self-reported Caucasian donors included roughly 84% of the roughly 400 genotyped donors. Because of strong linkage in the cohort, four or five DR-DQ haplotypes were treated as single units for association and clustering. In addition to the first cohort of several hundred subjects, a separate validation cohort of 120 different subjects was used. Rather than drawing on any new phenotypic data, the later analysis identified candidate immune exposures from TCR beta sequences and the way those sequences occurred across donors. The T cell repertoires of 700 or so subjects were profiled by immunosequencing and related to cytomegalovirus serostatus. Paper-wide results and their limitations: Correlated functional status among segregating V segments might reflect linkage disequilibrium, but an unknown experimental factor could not be ruled out. An association between a missense DCLRE1C variant and V-gene and J-gene trimming of TCR beta chains was found in a later genetic analysis and replicated in an independent cohort. Some IMGT-functional V segments, including TRBV6-2 and TRBV6-3, could not be distinguished by the 87-base-pair reads and were therefore excluded. In a later analysis, HLA-associated TCR beta chains were found to be more clonally expanded and to have lower generation probabilities than equally common non-associated chains. For the cohort, immune exposure information was limited to CMV serostatus. Because HLA typing was missing for some donors at each locus, association tests included only the typed subset. A later analysis found that most CMV-associated TCR beta chains appeared HLA-restricted, with HLA associations seemingly driven largely by CMV exposure. The classifier was reported to diagnose cytomegalovirus status with high specificity and sensitivity in both the original cohort and the validation cohort. Three of the identified cytomegalovirus-associated TCR beta chains were confirmed in vitro to be specific for cytomegalovirus antigens. A further reported finding was that TCR beta sequences accurately predicted the HLA-A and HLA-B alleles for most subjects in the first cohort. When HLA alleles, especially DR and DQ, strongly co-occurred, attributing TCR associations to individual alleles was difficult. Only TCR beta chains were sequenced in this cohort, and the absence of alpha or paired-chain data limited detectable features. A later analysis reported that several top co-occurrence clusters appeared linked to parvovirus B19, influenza, CMV and Epstein-Barr virus. A total of about 180 TCR beta chains were listed by the study as associated with cytomegalovirus. Because counts were too low, about 18 rarely observed V segments, including chromosome 9 orphons, were excluded from the earlier analysis of roughly 580 of the donors. In a later analysis, the rate of TCR association differed among HLA loci, with DRB1 alleles having the most associated TCRs and HLA-C alleles having the fewest. The authors suggested that the approach could potentially be generalized to other disease states and immunological phenotypes. According to a later genetic analysis, donors in an Asian-associated ancestry cluster had fewer N-insertions in productive TCRs than the approximately 630-donor mean. Most TCR sequences were observed very rarely across donors, whereas some public TCRs were present in many individuals. The sequencing pipeline was judged likely to have produced a cluster of highly shared sequence variants as a technical artifact. Broadly in line with IMGT annotations, most TCR beta V segments showed up in productive rearrangements about 87% or about 30% of the time in an earlier analysis of some 590 of the donors. In a later analysis, around 17,000 TCR beta sequences were associated with specific HLA alleles at a false discovery rate of 0.05. The presence/absence analyses assumed that sequencing depth was roughly uniform across donors, and that assumption may not be true.

Relative to germline, V is missing 0 bases and J is missing 6 bases, with 10 bases of the junction outside any gene match. Taken from cysteine to phenylalanine, the CDR3 has 17 residues. Only CDR3 DNA remains: 51 bases, in frame from the first base. The germline V gene sets CDR1 to SGHTA and CDR2 to FQGNSA. The cohort was made up of about 670 healthy bone marrow donors. At the time of sampling, every cohort member was nominally healthy, though immune exposures that went unrecorded were likely present. The donor was CMV seropositive and was included in the group of 270 or so seropositive cohort members. Every donor gave a peripheral blood sample, and the peripheral blood mononuclear cells from that sample were used for TCR beta sequencing. The Qiagen DNeasy Blood Extraction Kit was used to extract genomic DNA from the blood cell samples. Libraries were built with the immunoSEQ multiplex PCR assay. For the multiplex PCR, a mixture combining 60 forward primers for TCR Vbeta segments and 13 reverse primers for TCR Jbeta segments was used. Amplification of the CDR3 region of rearranged TCR beta genes was performed with a multiplex PCR assay on genomic DNA. The Illumina HiSeq System was used to sequence the amplified TCR beta libraries as 87-base-pair reads. On the authors' methods: A later analysis tallied roughly 78 million unique TCR beta chains across the approximately 670 repertoires, and around 9.9 million of those chains were shared by two or more donors. To remove PCR and sequencing errors, raw reads were error-corrected and collapsed into unique sequences using a nearest-neighbor algorithm that merged closely related sequences. CDR3 sequences were aligned to IMGT reference sequences to assign V, D and J gene segments. For a sequence to be retained, a match of at least six nucleotides was required to both a V gene segment and a J gene segment. Rearrangements were called productive when the CDR3 lacked stop codons and stayed in frame with V and J; all others were non-productive. CDR3 was defined by IMGT convention, running from the second conserved V-encoded cysteine to the conserved J-encoded phenylalanine. Sequences without an unambiguous match to a single V gene segment were excluded from the earlier analysis of several hundred of the donors. An earlier analysis of a few hundred of the donors called V segments functional above 56.7% productive rearrangements and segregating when the between-donor standard deviation exceeded 5%. A statistical classification framework was built to diagnose cytomegalovirus status from the catalog of TCR beta chain sequences. In a later analysis, V and J genes were assigned by comparing TCR nucleotide sequences against IMGT/GENE-DB human TR gene sequences. In a later analysis, CDR3 sequences and most-parsimonious VDJ recombination scenarios were assigned using the TCRdist pipeline. In a later analysis, each TCR beta chain was defined by its CDR3 amino acid sequence together with its V-gene family, and reads without a unique V-gene family were excluded. A later analysis removed several hundred highly shared, low-generation-probability nucleotide sequences to deal with suspected cross-contamination and a sequencing artifact. In a later analysis, a clonal expansion index for each public chain was calculated from normalized within-repertoire ranks of inferred template counts. A later analysis computed generation probabilities with a VDJ recombination model fitted to out-of-frame rearrangements, and checked the results against IGoR. Hypergeometric tests were used in a later analysis to score TCR-TCR, TCR-HLA and TCR-CMV co-occurrence, with a repertoire-size bias correction applied to the TCR pairs. To estimate false discovery rates, a later analysis permuted the HLA or CMV assignments 20 times. A later analysis grouped co-occurring TCRs with DBSCAN, adding TCRdist sequence similarity when clustering within HLA-allele-positive subsets. For co-occurrence clustering, repertoires with fewer than 30,000 or more than 120,000 public chains were excluded, along with five repertoires with anomalous nucleotide sharing. The source is immuneACCESS, and TCRdb retained only in-frame sequences with V and J called. Part of the clones is not carried over; for the studies checked, unresolved V genes explain less than half of this, and the remainder is unexplained. V, J and clone size are those of that table, while D and trimming were read from the DNA. In this sample the table shows about 100,000 clones, about 75% of which occur a single time. Together, the top ten hold approximately 4.8% of the sample.

The sequence was collected from a woman in her late teens or twenties in good health and CMV-seropositive. The V and J genes are TRBV7-2 and TRBJ2-2, with TRBD2 matching 7 junction bases. The source material was PBMCs. The DNA sequence is as follows: TGTGCCAGCAGCTTAGCGGGTCTAGCGGCAAGTGCCGGGGAGCTGTTTTTT. This gives the protein CASSLAGLAASAGELFF.